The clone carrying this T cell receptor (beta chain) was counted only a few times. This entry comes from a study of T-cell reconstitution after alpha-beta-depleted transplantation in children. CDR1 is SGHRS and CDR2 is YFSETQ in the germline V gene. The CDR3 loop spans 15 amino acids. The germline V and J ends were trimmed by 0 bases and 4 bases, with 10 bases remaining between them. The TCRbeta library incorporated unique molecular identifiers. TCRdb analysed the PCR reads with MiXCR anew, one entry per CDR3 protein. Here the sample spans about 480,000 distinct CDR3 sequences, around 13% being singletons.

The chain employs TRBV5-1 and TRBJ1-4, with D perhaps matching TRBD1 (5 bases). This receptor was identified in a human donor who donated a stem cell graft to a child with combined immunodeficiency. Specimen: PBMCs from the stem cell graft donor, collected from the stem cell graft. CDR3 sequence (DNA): TGCGCCAGCAGCTTGGAAGGGGCCCTTAATGAAAAACTGTTTTTT. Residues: CASSLEGALNEKLFF. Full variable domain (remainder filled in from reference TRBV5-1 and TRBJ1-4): KAGVTQTPRYLIKTRGQQVTLSCSPISGHRSVSWYQQTPGQGLQFLFEYFSETQRNKGNFPGRFSGRQFSNSRSEMNVSTLELGDSALYLCASSLEGALNEKLFFGSGTQLSVL.